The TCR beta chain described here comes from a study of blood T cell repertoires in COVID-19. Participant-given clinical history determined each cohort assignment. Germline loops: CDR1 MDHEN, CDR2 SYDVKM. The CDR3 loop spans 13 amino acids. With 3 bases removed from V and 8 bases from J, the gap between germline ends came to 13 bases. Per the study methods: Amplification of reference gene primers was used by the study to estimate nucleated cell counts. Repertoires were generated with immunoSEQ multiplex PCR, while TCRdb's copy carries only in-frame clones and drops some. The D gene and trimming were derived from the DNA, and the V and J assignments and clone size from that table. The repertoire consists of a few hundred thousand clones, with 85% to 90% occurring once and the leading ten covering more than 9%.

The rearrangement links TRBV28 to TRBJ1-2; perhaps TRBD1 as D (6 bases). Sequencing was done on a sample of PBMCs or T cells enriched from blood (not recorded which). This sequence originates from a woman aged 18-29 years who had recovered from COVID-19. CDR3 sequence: CASSLLGRGGYTF. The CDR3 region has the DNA TGTGCCAGCAGTTTGTTGGGCAGGGGCGGCTACACCTTC.